One and the same sample provided the 23 T cell receptor beta chains below, sequenced in a study of blood T cell repertoires in COVID-19 (dated by TCRdb to about 2020). The method was the immunoSEQ multiplex PCR assay. Not all clones reach the TCRdb copy of this immuneACCESS table, which keeps in-frame sequences only. Checked studies attribute under half of the gap to unresolved V genes and leave the rest unexplained. In this sample the table shows about 73,000 clones, about 83% of which occur a single time. Together, the top ten hold more than 5% of the sample. Sequenced material: peripheral blood. The receptor set was obtained from a woman in her fifties or sixties with acute or convalescent COVID-19.

This clone was seen a single time. The gene calls are TRBV21-1 and TRBJ1-1; the table's D call TRBD1 went unverified against the DNA. TRBV21-1 is listed as a pseudogene. The CDR3 consists of 12 residues. CDR3: CANTGGFTEAFF. Written as DNA, the CDR3 is TGTGCCAATACAGGGGGGTTCACTGAAGCTTTCTTT.

The chain combines TRBV29-1 with TRBJ2-3, with D possibly matching TRBD1 (5 bases). CDR1 and CDR2 from the germline V gene are SQVTM and ANQGSEA. V was pared by 4 bases and J by 5 bases, with 7 bases between. The CDR3 length is 11 residues. The CDR3 coding sequence is TGCAGCGTTGGACAGTTAGATACGCAGTATTTT. Protein product: CSVGQLDTQYF.

This chain uses TRBV27 with TRBJ1-6; 9 nucleotides match TRBD1. CDR1 and CDR2 (germline): MNHEY, SMNVEV (reference sequence). The CDR3 length is 21 residues. V was pared by 5 bases and J by 7 bases, with 24 bases of the junction left unmatched. The CDR3 loop is CASSHNPRGQGLRVGNSPLHF. CDR3 nucleotide sequence: TGTGCCAGCAGTCATAACCCCCGGGGACAGGGTTTAAGGGTGGGGAATTCACCCCTCCACTTT.

This chain joins TRBV19 and TRBJ1-2; possible D gene TRBD1, 5 bases. The length of the CDR3 is 12 residues. CDR1 is LNHDA and CDR2 is SQIVND in the germline V gene (reference sequence). V dropped 8 bases and J dropped 8 bases, with 15 bases sitting between them. CDR3 nucleotides: TGTGCCAGTGGGGGGGTCTACTGGGGCTACACCTTC. It codes for CASGGVYWGYTF. Based on the CDR3 plus reference TRBV19 and TRBJ1-2, the full variable domain is DGGITQSPKYLFRKEGQNVTLSCEQNLNHDAMYWYRQDPGQGLRLIYYSQIVNDFQKGDIAEGYSVSREKKESFPLTVTSAQKNPTAFYLCASGGVYWGYTFGSGTRLTVV.

The CDR3 DNA follows: TGTGCCAGCAGTTACTCACCGGGACAGGCCCTCTACGAGCAGTACTTC. Protein: CASSYSPGQALYEQYF. The genes are TRBV6-2 or TRBV6-3 and TRBJ2-7; 8 nucleotides agree with TRBD1. J lost 3 bases, V lost 0 bases, and 7 bases had no gene match. Germline V gives CDR1 MNHEY, CDR2 SVGEGT. The CDR3 runs 16 residues.

V is TRBV5-1 and J is TRBJ2-7; the D gene is possibly TRBD1 (6 bases). Trimming pared 0 bases from V and 0 bases from J, leaving 10 bases between. Germline CDR1 SGHRS, CDR2 YFSETQ. The CDR3 length is 15 residues. The CDR3 here is CASSLGQGFSYEQYF. Here the CDR3 DNA reads TGCGCCAGCAGCTTGGGGCAGGGGTTCTCCTACGAGCAGTACTTC.

The chain is built from TRBV13 and TRBJ2-3; TRBD1 agrees at 9 bases. This CDR3 is 14 amino acids long. Germline V CDR1 and CDR2: PRHDT, FYEKMQ (reference sequence). The junction had 3 bases not matched to a gene; V was cut back by 5 bases and J by 3 bases. The CDR3 DNA is TGTGCCAGCAGCCAGGGACAGGGAACAGATACGCAGTATTTT. It specifies CASSQGQGTDTQYF.

This sequence joins TRBV7-6 and TRBJ2-3; 12 bases line up with TRBD2. The CDR3 has 16 amino acids. Per germline, CDR1 SGHVS and CDR2 FNYEAQ. V trimming: 5 bases; J trimming: 4 bases; junction bases outside the gene matches: 7. The DNA of the CDR3 is TGTGCCAGCAGCCCAGGGGCTAGCGGGGGGGCAGATACGCAGTATTTT. This codes for CASSPGASGGADTQYF.

The CDR3 spells CASSTREGHGYTF. CDR3 DNA: TGCGCCAGCAGCACGAGGGAGGGGCATGGCTACACCTTC. This chain uses TRBV5-1 with TRBJ1-2; D possibly corresponds to TRBD1 (5 bases). The CDR3 is 13 residues long. Germline V gives CDR1 SGHRS, CDR2 YFSETQ. V was trimmed by 4 bases and J by 6 bases, leaving 13 bases between them.

This sequence joins TRBV19 and TRBJ2-1; 7 nucleotides line up with TRBD1. The germline CDR1 and CDR2 sequences are LNHDA and SQIVND (reference sequence). The CDR3 is made up of 17 amino acids. The trim removed 6 bases at V and 0 bases at J, leaving 11 bases unmatched. CDR3 sequence reads: CASRRKTGSSSYNEQFF. The DNA for the CDR3 is TGTGCCAGTAGGCGAAAGACAGGGAGCTCCTCCTACAATGAGCAGTTCTTC. Supplemented by reference TRBV19 and TRBJ2-1, the full variable domain reads DGGITQSPKYLFRKEGQNVTLSCEQNLNHDAMYWYRQDPGQGLRLIYYSQIVNDFQKGDIAEGYSVSREKKESFPLTVTSAQKNPTAFYLCASRRKTGSSSYNEQFFGPGTRLTVL.

This chain joins TRBV27 and TRBJ2-2; D may be TRBD1 (8 bases). Trimming cost V 5 bases and J 4 bases, with 20 bases left between them. The CDR3 covers 17 residues. CDR1 is MNHEY, CDR2 SMNVEV, per germline (reference sequence). The CDR3 here is CASSPLTNRGGTGELFF. The CDR3 bases are TGTGCCAGCAGTCCACTAACTAACAGGGGGGGCACCGGGGAGCTGTTTTTT.

The chain joins TRBV19 to TRBJ2-5; D uncertain. CDR1 LNHDA and CDR2 SQIVND come from the germline V gene (reference sequence). The CDR3 is 11 amino acids. V was cut by 3 bases and J by 5 bases, with 4 bases left in between. CDR3 loop: CASSMRETQYF. The CDR3 coding sequence is TGTGCCAGTAGTATGAGGGAGACCCAGTACTTC.

The rearrangement uses TRBV13 and TRBJ1-1; TRBD1 aligns across 9 bases. Unmatched junction bases numbered 10, after V lost 4 bases and J lost 1 base. The CDR3 is 17 residues long. Germline loops: CDR1 PRHDT, CDR2 FYEKMQ (reference sequence). The CDR3 DNA sequence: TGTGCCAGCAGCTCCCCCCCGACAGGGGGAACGAACACTGAAGCTTTCTTT. This sequence encodes CASSSPPTGGTNTEAFF. The whole variable domain, remainder taken from reference TRBV13 and TRBJ1-1, is AAGVIQSPRHLIKEKRETATLKCYPIPRHDTVYWYQQGPGQDPQFLISFYEKMQSDKGSIPDRFSAQQFSDYHSELNMSSLELGDSALYFCASSSPPTGGTNTEAFFGQGTRLTVV.

This rearrangement joins TRBV7-9 to TRBJ1-4, with D perhaps TRBD1 (5 bases). This CDR3 has 14 amino acids. V gave up 5 bases and J gave up 8 bases, with 15 bases separating them. Per germline, CDR1 SEHNR and CDR2 FQNEAQ (reference sequence). The CDR3 reads CASSLEGRGEKLFF. In DNA form, the CDR3 reads TGTGCCAGCAGCCTCGAGGGGAGGGGAGAAAAACTGTTTTTT.

The chain recombines TRBV30 with TRBJ2-7, with TRBD1 matching over 9 bases. Germline V CDR1 and CDR2: GTSNPN, SVGIG (reference sequence). The CDR3 is 15 residues long. With V trimmed by 0 bases and J by 4 bases, 7 bases remained unmatched. The CDR3: CAWSVPGQGIYEQYF. CDR3 sequence (DNA): TGTGCCTGGAGTGTTCCGGGACAGGGAATTTACGAGCAGTACTTC.

This rearrangement joins TRBV6-5 to TRBJ1-5; unclear D gene. CDR1 MNHEY and CDR2 SVGAGI come from the germline V gene. The CDR3 runs to 14 residues. V shed 9 bases and J shed 4 bases, with 16 bases lying between them. CDR3 protein: CASGPFGLNQPQHF. CDR3 coding DNA: TGTGCCAGTGGGCCGTTCGGACTAAATCAGCCCCAGCATTTT.

This chain connects TRBV7-3 to TRBJ2-5; D gene unclear. The CDR3 loop spans 14 amino acids. The V gene's germline CDR1 is SGHTA and CDR2 FQGTGA. Trimming removed 1 base at V and 5 bases at J, with 11 bases between. CDR3 DNA: TGTGCCAGCAGCTTAAGGGCCAGCTGGGAGACCCAGTACTTC. Its translation is CASSLRASWETQYF. Together with reference TRBV7-3 and TRBJ2-5, the CDR3 gives the full variable domain: GAGVSQTPSNKVTEKGKYVELRCDPISGHTALYWYRQSLGQGPEFLIYFQGTGAADDSGLPNDRFFAVRPEGSVSTLKIQRTERGDSAVYLCASSLRASWETQYFGPGTRLLVL.

The sample holds a few counts of this clone. This sequence joins TRBV6-1 and TRBJ1-2; the D gene is possibly TRBD1 (5 bases). The germline V gene has CDR1 MNHNS and CDR2 SASEGT. V was cut by 1 base and J by 2 bases, with 8 bases left in between. CDR3 length: 14 amino acids. The CDR3 sequence: CASSEGDRNYGYTF. CDR3 DNA: TGTGCCAGCAGTGAAGGAGACAGAAACTATGGCTACACCTTC.

This sequence joins TRBV7-9 and TRBJ2-1; D is perhaps TRBD1 (5 bases). Trimming stripped 6 bases from V and 8 bases from J, with 20 bases between. This CDR3 is 15 amino acids long. CDR1 is SEHNR, CDR2 FQNEAQ, per germline (reference sequence). CDR3 in amino acids: CASSLGNPGYDEQFF. The CDR3 DNA sequence: TGTGCCAGCAGTCTTGGTAATCCAGGGTACGATGAGCAGTTCTTC.

As concerns this clone: This could be a read error, since a much larger clone is one nucleotide away. The chain joins TRBV6-5 to TRBJ1-1, with D possibly TRBD1 on 6 matching bases. V was shortened by 4 bases and J by 1 base, with 10 bases between the two germline ends. The germline V gene has CDR1 MNHEY and CDR2 SVGAGI. This CDR3 is built from 14 residues. The CDR3 nucleotides read TGTGCCAGCAGTTTAGAGACAGGGAACACTGAAGCTTTCTTT. As protein: CASSLETGNTEAFF.

CDR3 in DNA: TGTGCCAGTAGCTCGGACAGGAGGAGGGAAAAACTGTTTTTT. This sequence encodes CASSSDRRREKLFF. The rearrangement joins TRBV19 to TRBJ1-4; 7 nucleotides match TRBD1. Germline V lookup: CDR1 LNHDA, CDR2 SQIVND (reference sequence). The CDR3 length is 14 residues. The junction had 9 bases not matched to a gene; V was cut back by 6 bases and J by 8 bases.

The chain joins TRBV19 to TRBJ2-1; D is uncertain. CDR3 length: 14 amino acids. CDR1 is LNHDA and CDR2 is SQIVND in the germline V gene (reference sequence). With 1 base removed from V and 6 bases from J, the gap between germline ends came to 10 bases. The chain's CDR3 is CASSIGVTLNEQFF. As DNA, the CDR3 is TGTGCCAGTAGTATAGGAGTCACTCTCAATGAGCAGTTCTTC.

The rearrangement joins TRBV6-1 to TRBJ1-2; a possible D gene is TRBD1 (6 bases). Germline V gives CDR1 MNHNS, CDR2 SASEGT. Trimming pared 0 bases from V and 4 bases from J, leaving 9 bases between. The CDR3 is 14 residues long. In DNA form, the CDR3 reads TGTGCCAGCAGTGAAGCGGGCAGGGGCTATGGCTACACCTTC. This codes for CASSEAGRGYGYTF.